Described below is a single TCR beta chain sequence and its context. Method: immunoSEQ multiplex PCR; TCRdb's copy keeps in-frame clones and lacks some. This table has some 56,000 clones, approximately 85% appearing once. This sample stems from a study of PD-L1 blockade in urothelial cancer. The time point was: pretreatment peripheral blood. With 3 bases clipped from V and 3 bases from J, the junction kept 11 bases outside the gene matches. CDR1 is SGDLS and CDR2 is YYNGEE in the germline V gene. CDR3 size: 17 residues. This TCR was recovered from a man between 65 and 85 years old with urothelial cancer. The chain carries TRBV9 and TRBJ2-3; 9 nucleotides align to TRBD2. Specimen: PBMCs, collected around atezolizumab (anti-PD-L1) treatment. The CDR3 nucleotides read TGTGCCAGCAGCGCGGAGCGGGGGGAAGACCTAACAGATACGCAGTATTTT. As protein: CASSAERGEDLTDTQYF.